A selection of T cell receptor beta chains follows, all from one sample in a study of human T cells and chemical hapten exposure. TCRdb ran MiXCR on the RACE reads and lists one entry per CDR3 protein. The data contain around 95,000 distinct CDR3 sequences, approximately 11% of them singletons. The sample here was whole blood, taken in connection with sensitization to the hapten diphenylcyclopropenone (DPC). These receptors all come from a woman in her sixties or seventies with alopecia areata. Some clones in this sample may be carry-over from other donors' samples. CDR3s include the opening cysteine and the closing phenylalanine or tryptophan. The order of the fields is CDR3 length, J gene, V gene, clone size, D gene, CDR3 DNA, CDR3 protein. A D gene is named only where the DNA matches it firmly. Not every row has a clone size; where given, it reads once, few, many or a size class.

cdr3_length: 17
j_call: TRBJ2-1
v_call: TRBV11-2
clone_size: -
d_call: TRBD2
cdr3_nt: TGTGCCAGCAGCTTAGGCTCCCAGTCTAGCGGGGGCCATGAGCAGTTCTTC
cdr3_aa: CASSLGSQSSGGHEQFF

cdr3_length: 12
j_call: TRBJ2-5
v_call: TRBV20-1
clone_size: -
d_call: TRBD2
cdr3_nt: TGCAGTGCTAAGCGGGGCCAAGAGACCCAGTACTTC
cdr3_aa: CSAKRGQETQYF

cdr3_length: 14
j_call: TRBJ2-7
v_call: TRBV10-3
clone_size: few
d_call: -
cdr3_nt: TGTGCCATCAGTGACGGGACTTCCCGCACCGAGCAGTACTTC
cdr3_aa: CAISDGTSRTEQYF

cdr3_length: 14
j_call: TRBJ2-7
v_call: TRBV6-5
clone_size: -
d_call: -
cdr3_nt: TGTGCCAGCAGTTACTCGCGTGGAATCTACGAGCAGTACTTC
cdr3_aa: CASSYSRGIYEQYF

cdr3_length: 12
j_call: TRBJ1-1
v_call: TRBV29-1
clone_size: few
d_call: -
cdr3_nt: TGCAGCGTCAAAAGACCCAACACTGAAGCTTTCTTT
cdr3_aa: CSVKRPNTEAFF

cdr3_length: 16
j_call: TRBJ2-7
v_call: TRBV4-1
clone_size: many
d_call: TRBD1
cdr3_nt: TGCGCCAGCAGCCAGCCCGGAAGGGGACAGAGCTACGAGCAGTACTTC
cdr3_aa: CASSQPGRGQSYEQYF

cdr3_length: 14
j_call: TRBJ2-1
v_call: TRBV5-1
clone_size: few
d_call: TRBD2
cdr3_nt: TGCGCCAGCAGCTTGGGACTAGCGGCTCCTGAGCAGTTCTTC
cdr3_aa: CASSLGLAAPEQFF

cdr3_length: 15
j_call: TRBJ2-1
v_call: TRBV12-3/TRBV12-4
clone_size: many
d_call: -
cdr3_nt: TGTGCCAGCAGTGAGGACGGTAGCTCCTACAATGAGCAGTTCTTC
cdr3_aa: CASSEDGSSYNEQFF

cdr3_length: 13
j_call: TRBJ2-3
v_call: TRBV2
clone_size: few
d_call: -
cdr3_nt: TGTGCCAGCACAGGCGGGAACACAGATACGCAGTATTTT
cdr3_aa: CASTGGNTDTQYF

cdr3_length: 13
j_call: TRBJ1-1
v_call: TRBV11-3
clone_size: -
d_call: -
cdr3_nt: TGTGCCAGCACCCTCGCAAGGAACACTGAAGCTTTCTTT
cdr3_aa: CASTLARNTEAFF

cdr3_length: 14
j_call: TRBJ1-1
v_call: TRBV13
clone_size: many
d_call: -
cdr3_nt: TGTGCCAGCAGCCAGGGAGGGGTTGGCACTGAAGCTTTCTTT
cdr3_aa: CASSQGGVGTEAFF

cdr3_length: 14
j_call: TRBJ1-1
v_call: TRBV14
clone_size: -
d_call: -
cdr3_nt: TGTGCCAGCAGCCAGGTCAGATTGAACACTGAAGCTTTCTTT
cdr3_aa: CASSQVRLNTEAFF

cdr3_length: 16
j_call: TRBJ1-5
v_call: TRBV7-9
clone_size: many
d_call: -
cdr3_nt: TGTGCCAGCAGCTTAGGGGCAGTTACTTCGGATCAGCCCCAGCATTTT
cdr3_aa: CASSLGAVTSDQPQHF

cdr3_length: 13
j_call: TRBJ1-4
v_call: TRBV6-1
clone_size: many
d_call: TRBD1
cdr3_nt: TGTGCCAGCAGGGGACAGGGCTATGAAAAACTGTTTTTT
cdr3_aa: CASRGQGYEKLFF

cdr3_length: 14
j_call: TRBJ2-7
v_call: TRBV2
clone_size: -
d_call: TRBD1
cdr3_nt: TGTGCCAACCCGAGGGGACAGGGGGACTACGAGCAGTACTTC
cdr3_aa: CANPRGQGDYEQYF

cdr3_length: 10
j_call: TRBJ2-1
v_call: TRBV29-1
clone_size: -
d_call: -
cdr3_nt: TGCAGCGTGGCGCACTATGAGCAGTTCTTC
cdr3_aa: CSVAHYEQFF